What follows is one T cell receptor beta chain and its context. Its cognate antigen is unknown. The SP2 primer and nested alpha and beta constant region primers amplified ligated cDNA in four rounds. Alpha and beta constant region primers primed reverse transcription for blood and skin samples. TCRdb re-called the 5' RACE reads through MiXCR, storing one row per CDR3 protein. Of 55,000 to 65,000 distinct CDR3 sequences listed, 8% are singletons. This sample is drawn from a study of naive and memory T cell subsets. An oligonucleotide containing a UMI was ligated to the 3' end of TCR cDNA. Cells were not sorted; total RNA input targeted about 1 to 1000 ng. Study-wide results and caveats: The RNA method is potentially sensitive to activation and differentiation changes.

Trimming took 6 bases from V and 2 from J, leaving 14 bases between them. Germline CDR1 MNHNS, CDR2 SASEGT. The CDR3 runs 15 residues. This chain joins TRBV6-1 and TRBJ1-5, with D uncertain. The origin of this receptor is a female donor in good health. The CDR3 sequence: CASSEDRGRNQPQHF. CDR3 in DNA: TGTGCCAGCAGCGAGGATCGGGGTCGCAATCAGCCCCAGCATTTT.